This TCR beta chain was identified during a study of T cells in Graves' hyperthyroidism and ophthalmopathy. This clonotype was seen only a few times. From RNA transcripts, TCR beta CDR3 regions were amplified. First-round RT-PCR targeting the TCR CDR3 was performed with the HTBI primer set. Via MiXCR, TCRdb re-called the multiplex PCR reads, giving one row per CDR3 protein. The sample holds roughly 380,000 distinct CDR3 sequences, around 14% seen once. Per germline, CDR1 LNHDA and CDR2 SQIVND (reference sequence). The CDR3 sequence is 15 residues long. Trimming shortened V by 3 bases and J by 5 bases, and 13 bases separated the two germline ends.

Sequencing used blood. The TCR originated in a woman aged 55 to 70 with Graves' hyperthyroidism. The chain is built from TRBV19 and TRBJ1-4; weak D call: TRBD1 (5 bases). CDR3 DNA sequence: TGTGCCAGTAGTATTGGGGCAGGTCAGAATGAAAAACTGTTTTTT. Translating it yields CASSIGAGQNEKLFF.